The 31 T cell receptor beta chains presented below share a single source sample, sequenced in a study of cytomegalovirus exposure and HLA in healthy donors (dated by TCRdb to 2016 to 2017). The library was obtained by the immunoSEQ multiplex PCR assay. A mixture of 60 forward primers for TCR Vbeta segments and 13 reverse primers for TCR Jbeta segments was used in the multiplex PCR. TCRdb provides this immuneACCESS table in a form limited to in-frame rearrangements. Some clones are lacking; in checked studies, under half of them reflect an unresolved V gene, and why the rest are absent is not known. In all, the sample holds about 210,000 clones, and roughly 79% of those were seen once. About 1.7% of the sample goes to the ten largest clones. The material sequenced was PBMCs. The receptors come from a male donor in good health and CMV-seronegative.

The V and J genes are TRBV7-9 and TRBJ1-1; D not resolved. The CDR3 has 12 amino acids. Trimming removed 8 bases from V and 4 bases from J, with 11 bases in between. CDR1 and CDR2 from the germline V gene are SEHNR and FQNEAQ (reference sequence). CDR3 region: CASRVSRTEAFF. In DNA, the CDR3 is TGTGCCAGCCGCGTTAGTCGCACTGAAGCTTTCTTT.

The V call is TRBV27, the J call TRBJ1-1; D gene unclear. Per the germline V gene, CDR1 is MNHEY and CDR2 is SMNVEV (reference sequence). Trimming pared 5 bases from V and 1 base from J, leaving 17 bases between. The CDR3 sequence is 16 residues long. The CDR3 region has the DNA TGTGCCAGCAGTCCCCCCAGGATAGGAGGGAACACTGAAGCTTTCTTT. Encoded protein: CASSPPRIGGNTEAFF.

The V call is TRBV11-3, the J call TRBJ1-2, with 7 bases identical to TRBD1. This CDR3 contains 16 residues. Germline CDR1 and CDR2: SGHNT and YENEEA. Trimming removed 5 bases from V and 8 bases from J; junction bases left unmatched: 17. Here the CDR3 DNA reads TGTGCCAGCAGCACGGACAGGACCACCCCCTCCTGGGGCTACACCTTC. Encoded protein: CASSTDRTTPSWGYTF.

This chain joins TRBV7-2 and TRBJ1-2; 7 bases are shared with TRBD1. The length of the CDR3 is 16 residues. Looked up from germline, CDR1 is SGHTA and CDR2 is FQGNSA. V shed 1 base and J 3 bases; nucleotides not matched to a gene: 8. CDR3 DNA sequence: TGTGCCAGCAGCTTAGTCTCAGGCAGGGGGGACTATGGCTACACCTTC. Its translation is CASSLVSGRGDYGYTF. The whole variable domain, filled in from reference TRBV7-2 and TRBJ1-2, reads GAGVSQSPSNKVTEKGKDVELRCDPISGHTALYWYRQSLGQGLEFLIYFQGNSAPDKSGLPSDRFSAERTGGSVSTLTIQRTQQEDSAVYLCASSLVSGRGDYGYTFGSGTRLTVV.

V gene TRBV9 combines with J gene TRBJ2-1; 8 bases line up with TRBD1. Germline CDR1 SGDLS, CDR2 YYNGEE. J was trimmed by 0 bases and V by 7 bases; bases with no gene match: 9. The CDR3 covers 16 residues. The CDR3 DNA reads TGTGCCAGCTCCGCAGGGGGCTTAAGCTCCTACAATGAGCAGTTCTTC. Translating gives CASSAGGLSSYNEQFF.

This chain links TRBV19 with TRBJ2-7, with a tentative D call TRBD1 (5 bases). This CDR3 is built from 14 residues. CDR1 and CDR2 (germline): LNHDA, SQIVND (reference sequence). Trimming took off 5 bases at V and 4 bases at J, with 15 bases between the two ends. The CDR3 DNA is TGTGCCAGTAGTGTTACAGGACACCTTTACGAGCAGTACTTC. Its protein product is CASSVTGHLYEQYF.

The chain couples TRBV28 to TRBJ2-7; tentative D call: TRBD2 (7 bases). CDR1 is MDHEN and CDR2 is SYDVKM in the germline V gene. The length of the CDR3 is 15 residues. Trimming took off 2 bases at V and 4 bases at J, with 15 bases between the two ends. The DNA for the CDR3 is TGTGCCAGCAGTTTAAGGGGGGGAGGGAGTTACGAGCAGTACTTC. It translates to CASSLRGGGSYEQYF.

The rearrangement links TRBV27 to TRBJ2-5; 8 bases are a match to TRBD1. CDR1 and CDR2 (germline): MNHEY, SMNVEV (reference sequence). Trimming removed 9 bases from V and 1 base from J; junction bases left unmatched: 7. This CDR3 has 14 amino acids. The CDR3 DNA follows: TGTGCCAGTAAAAAGGACAGGGCCCAAGAGACCCAGTACTTC. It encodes CASKKDRAQETQYF.

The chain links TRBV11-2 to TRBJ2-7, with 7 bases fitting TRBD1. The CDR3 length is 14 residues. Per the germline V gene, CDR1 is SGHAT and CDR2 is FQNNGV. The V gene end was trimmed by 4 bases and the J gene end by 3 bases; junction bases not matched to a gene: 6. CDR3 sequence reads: CASSYGTVGYEQYF. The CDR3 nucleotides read TGTGCCAGCAGCTACGGGACAGTGGGCTACGAGCAGTACTTC.

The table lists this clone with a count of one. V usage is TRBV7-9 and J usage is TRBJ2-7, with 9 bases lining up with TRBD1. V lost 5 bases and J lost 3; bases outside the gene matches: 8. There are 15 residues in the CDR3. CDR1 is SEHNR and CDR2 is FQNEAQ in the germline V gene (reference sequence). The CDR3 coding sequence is TGTGCCAGCAGCCCGAGGACAGGGGTGGGCTACGAGCAGTACTTC. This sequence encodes CASSPRTGVGYEQYF.

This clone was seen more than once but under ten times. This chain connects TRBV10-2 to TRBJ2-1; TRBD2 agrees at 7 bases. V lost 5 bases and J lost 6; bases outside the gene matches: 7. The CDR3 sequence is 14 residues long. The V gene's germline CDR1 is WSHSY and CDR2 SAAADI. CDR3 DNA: TGCGCCAGCAGTTTAAGGGGAGGGATCAATGAGCAGTTCTTC. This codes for CASSLRGGINEQFF.

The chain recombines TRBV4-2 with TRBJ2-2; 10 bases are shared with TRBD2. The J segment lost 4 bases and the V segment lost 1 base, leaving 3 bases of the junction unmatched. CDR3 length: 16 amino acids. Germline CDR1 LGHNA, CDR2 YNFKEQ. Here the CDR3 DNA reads TGTGCCAGCAGCCAAGGGACTAGCGGCCCCACCGGGGAGCTGTTTTTT. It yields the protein CASSQGTSGPTGELFF.

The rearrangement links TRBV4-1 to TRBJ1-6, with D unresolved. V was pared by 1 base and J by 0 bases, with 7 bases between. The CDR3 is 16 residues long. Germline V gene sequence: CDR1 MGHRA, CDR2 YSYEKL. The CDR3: CASSQAGLSYNSPLHF. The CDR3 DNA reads TGCGCCAGCAGCCAAGCAGGTCTCTCCTATAATTCACCCCTCCACTTT.

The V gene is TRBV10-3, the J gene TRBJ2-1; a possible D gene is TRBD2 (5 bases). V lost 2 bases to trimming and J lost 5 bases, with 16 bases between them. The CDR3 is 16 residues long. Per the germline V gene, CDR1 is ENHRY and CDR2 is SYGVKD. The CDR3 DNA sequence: TGTGCCATCAGTGAGAGTGAGCGGAAGCCGAACAATGAGCAGTTCTTC. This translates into CAISESERKPNNEQFF.

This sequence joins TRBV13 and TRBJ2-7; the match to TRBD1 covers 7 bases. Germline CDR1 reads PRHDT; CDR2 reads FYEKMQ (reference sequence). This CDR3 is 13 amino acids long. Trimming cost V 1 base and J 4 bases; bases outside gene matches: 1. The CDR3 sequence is CASSLDRGYEQYF. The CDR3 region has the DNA TGTGCCAGCAGCTTAGACAGGGGATACGAGCAGTACTTC.

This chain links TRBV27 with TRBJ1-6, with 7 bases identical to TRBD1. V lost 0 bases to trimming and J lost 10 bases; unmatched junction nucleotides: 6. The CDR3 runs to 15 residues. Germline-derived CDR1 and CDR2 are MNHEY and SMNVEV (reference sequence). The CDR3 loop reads CASSLSSRGDSPLHF. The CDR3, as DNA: TGTGCCAGCAGTTTATCATCCAGGGGGGACTCACCCCTCCACTTT.

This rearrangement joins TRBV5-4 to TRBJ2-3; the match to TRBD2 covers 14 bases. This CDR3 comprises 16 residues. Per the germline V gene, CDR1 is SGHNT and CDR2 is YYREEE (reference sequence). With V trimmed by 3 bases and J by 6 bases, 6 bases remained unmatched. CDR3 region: CASSSRLAGGPDTQYF. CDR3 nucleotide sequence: TGTGCCAGCAGCTCTAGACTAGCGGGGGGGCCGGATACGCAGTATTTT.

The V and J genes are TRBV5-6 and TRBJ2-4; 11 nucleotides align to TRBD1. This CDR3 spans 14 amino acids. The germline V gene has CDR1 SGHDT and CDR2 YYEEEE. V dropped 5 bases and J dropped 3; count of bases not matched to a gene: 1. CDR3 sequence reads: CASRGQGGKNIQYF. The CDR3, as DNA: TGTGCCAGCAGGGGACAGGGGGGCAAAAACATTCAGTACTTC.

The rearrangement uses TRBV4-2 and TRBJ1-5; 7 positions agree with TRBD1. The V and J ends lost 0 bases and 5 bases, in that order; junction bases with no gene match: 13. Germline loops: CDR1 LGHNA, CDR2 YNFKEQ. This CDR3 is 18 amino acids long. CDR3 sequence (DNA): TGTGCCAGCAGCCAAGATCGGGACAGTTATGAGGCGTATCAGCCCCAGCATTTT. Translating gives CASSQDRDSYEAYQPQHF.

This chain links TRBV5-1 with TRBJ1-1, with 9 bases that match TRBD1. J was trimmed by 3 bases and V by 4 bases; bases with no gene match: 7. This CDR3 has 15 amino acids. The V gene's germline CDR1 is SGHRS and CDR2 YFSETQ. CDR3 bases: TGCGCCAGCAGCCAGGCAGACAGGGGGGACACTGAAGCTTTCTTT. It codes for CASSQADRGDTEAFF.

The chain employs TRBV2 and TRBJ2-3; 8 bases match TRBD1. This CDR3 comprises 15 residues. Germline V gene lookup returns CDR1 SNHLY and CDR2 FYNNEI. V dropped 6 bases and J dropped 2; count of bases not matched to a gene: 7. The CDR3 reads CASSVDRGPTDTQYF. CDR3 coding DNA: TGTGCCAGCAGCGTAGACAGGGGCCCCACAGATACGCAGTATTTT.

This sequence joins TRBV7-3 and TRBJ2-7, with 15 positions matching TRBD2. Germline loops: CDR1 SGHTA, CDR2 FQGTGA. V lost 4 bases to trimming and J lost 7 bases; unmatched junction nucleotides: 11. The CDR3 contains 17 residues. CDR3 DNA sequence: TGTGCCAGCAGCTCCGACACGGGACTAGCGGGGGGTCGAGAGCAGTACTTC. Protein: CASSSDTGLAGGREQYF.

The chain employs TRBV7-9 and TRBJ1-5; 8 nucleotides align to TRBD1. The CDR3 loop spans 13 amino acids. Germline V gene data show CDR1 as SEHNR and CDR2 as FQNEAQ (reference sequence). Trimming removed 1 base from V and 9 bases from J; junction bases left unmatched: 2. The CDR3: CASSLGTGRPQHF. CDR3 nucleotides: TGTGCCAGCAGCTTAGGGACAGGGCGGCCCCAGCATTTT.

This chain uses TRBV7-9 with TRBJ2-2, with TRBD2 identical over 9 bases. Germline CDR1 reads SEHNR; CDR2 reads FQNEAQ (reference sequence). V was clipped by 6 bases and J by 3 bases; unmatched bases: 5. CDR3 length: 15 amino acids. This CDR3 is CASRASGGHTGELFF. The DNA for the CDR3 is TGTGCCAGCAGGGCCAGCGGGGGGCACACCGGGGAGCTGTTTTTT.

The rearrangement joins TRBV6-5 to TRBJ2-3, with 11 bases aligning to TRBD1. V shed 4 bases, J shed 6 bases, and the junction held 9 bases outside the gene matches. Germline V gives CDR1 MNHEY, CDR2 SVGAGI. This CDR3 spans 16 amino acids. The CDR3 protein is CASSFVGTGGLDTQYF. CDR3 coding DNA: TGTGCCAGCAGTTTCGTGGGGACAGGGGGTTTGGATACGCAGTATTTT.

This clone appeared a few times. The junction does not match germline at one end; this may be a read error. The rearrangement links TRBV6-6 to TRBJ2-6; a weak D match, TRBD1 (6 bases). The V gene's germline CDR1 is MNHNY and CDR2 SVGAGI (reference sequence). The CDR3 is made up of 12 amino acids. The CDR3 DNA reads TGTGCCAGCAGTTCCGAAGACAGGTTAAGGTCTTTC. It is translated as CASSSEDRLRSF.

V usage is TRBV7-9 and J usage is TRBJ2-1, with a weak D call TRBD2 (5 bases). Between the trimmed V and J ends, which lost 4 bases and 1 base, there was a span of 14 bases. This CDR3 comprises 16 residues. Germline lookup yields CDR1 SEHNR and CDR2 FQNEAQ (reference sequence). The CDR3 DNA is TGTGCCAGCAGCTCCCTGGTCGGGATGTCCTACAATGAGCAGTTCTTC. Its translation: CASSSLVGMSYNEQFF.

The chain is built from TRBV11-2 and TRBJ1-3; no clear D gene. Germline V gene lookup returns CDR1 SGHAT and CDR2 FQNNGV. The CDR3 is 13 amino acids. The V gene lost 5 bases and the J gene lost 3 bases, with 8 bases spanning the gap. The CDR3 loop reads CASSPWSGNTIYF. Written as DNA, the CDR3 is TGTGCCAGCAGCCCTTGGAGTGGAAACACCATATATTTT.

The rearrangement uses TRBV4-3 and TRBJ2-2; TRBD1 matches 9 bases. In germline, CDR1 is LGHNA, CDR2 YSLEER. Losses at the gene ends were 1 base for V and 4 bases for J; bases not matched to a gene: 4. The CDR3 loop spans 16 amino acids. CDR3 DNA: TGCGCCAGCAGCCAAGTGGGACAGGGCAGCACCGGGGAGCTGTTTTTT. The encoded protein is CASSQVGQGSTGELFF.

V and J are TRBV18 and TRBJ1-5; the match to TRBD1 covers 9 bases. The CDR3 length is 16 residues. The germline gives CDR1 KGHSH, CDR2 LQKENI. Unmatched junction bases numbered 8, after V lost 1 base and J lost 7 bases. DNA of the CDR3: TGTGCCAGCTCACCACTAAACAGGGGGCGTATACAGCCCCAGCATTTT. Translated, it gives CASSPLNRGRIQPQHF.

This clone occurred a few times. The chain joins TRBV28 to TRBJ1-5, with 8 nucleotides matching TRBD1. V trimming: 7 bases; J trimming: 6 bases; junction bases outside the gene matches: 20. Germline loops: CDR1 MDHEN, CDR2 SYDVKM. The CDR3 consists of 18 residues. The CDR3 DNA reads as TGTGCCAGCACCCTCCTGGACAGGGACTTAGGAGCCCGTCAGCCCCAGCATTTT. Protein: CASTLLDRDLGARQPQHF.